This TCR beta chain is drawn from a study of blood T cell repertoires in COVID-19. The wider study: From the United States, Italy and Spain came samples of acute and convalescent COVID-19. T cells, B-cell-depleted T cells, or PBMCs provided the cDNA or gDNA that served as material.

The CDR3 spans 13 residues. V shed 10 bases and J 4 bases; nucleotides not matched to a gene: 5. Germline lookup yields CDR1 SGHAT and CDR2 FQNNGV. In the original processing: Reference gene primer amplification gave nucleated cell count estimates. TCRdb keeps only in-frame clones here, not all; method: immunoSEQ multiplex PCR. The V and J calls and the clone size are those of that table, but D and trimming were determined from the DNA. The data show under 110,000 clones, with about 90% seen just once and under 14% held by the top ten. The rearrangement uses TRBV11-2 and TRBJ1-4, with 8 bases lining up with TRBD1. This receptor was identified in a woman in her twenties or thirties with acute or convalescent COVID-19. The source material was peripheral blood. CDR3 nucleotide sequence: TGTGCCACCGCCGGGACAGGTAATGAAAAACTGTTTTTT. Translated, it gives CATAGTGNEKLFF.